This TCR beta chain was sequenced for a study of tumor and adjacent non-tumor tissue in lung cancer. Study-level information: Each sample yielded roughly 4.2 million productive TCRbeta reads on average.

Only a few counts were recorded for this clonotype. A read error may account for a junction end that differs from germline. The library came from three nested PCR rounds adapted from ARM-PCR protocols. Each CDR3 protein is one row after TCRdb ran MiXCR on the multiplex PCR reads. The data hold about 78,000 distinct CDR3 sequences, with over 80% observed a single time. The template was RNA from unsorted bulk tissue. The receptor was isolated from a woman in her forties or fifties with non-small cell lung cancer. Source material: lung tumor tissue.

DNA of the CDR3: TGTGCCAGCAGTCTGGACAGGTCCTTAGATACGCAATATTTT. Its translation is CASSLDRSLDTQYF. This chain connects TRBV6-1 to TRBJ2-3; 7 bases align to TRBD1. CDR3 length equals 14 residues. Germline V gives CDR1 MNHNS, CDR2 SASEGT.